This is a list of T cell receptor beta chains from one sample in a study of cytomegalovirus exposure and HLA in healthy donors. Sequencing was performed with immunoSEQ multiplex PCR; in TCRdb, only in-frame clones are kept and a portion is missing. The sample has approximately 120,000 clones; around 78% are singletons. Sequencing was done on a sample of PBMCs. The receptors originated from a man aged 18 to 30 in good health and CMV-seropositive. CDR3s include the opening cysteine and the closing phenylalanine or tryptophan. A D gene is named only where the DNA matches it firmly. A clone size is listed for some rows: how often the clone was seen (once, few, many), or a class if it is expanded.

TRBD1	TRBV7-2	TRBJ2-7	NA	TGTGCCAGCAGACGTCCGGGACAGGGTAAGGACGAGCAGTACTTC	CASRRPGQGKDEQYF
NA	TRBV7-8	TRBJ2-7	once	TGTGCCAGCAGCCATGAGACCTACGAGCAGTACTTC	CASSHETYEQYF
NA	TRBV5-6	TRBJ2-1	NA	TGTGCCAGCAGCTCTGACACTCACAATGAGCAGTTCTTC	CASSSDTHNEQFF
TRBD1	TRBV5-1	TRBJ2-7	NA	TGCGCCAGCAGCCTAGGACAGGGAATCTACTCCTACGAGCAGTACTTC	CASSLGQGIYSYEQYF
NA	TRBV30	TRBJ2-6	NA	TGTGCCTGGACAGAGCGCTCTGGGGCCAACGTCCTGACTTTC	CAWTERSGANVLTF
NA	TRBV12-5	TRBJ2-7	NA	TGTGCTAGTGGTTTGGTAGTCGGGAAGGGCTCCTACGAGCAGTACTTC	CASGLVVGKGSYEQYF
NA	TRBV2	TRBJ1-1	few	TGTGCCAGCTTGGAGGAGGTGAACACTGAAGCTTTCTTT	CASLEEVNTEAFF
TRBD1	TRBV6-1	TRBJ1-5	once	TGTGCCAGCATCCTGGACAGGACTAATCAGCCCCAGCATTTT	CASILDRTNQPQHF
TRBD1	TRBV9	TRBJ1-2	NA	TGTGCCAGCAGCGTAGCTACAGGGGAAGACTATGGCTACACCTTC	CASSVATGEDYGYTF
NA	TRBV5-4	TRBJ1-5	NA	TGTGCCAGCAGCCGCGGGAAATCGGGGTCCCAGCATTTT	CASSRGKSGSQHF
NA	TRBV7-9	TRBJ2-7	NA	TGTGCCAGCAGCCAGGAGGCCTACGAGCAGTACTTC	CASSQEAYEQYF
NA	TRBV5-5	TRBJ1-1	NA	TGTGCCAGCAGCTTGGGAGACATTAAGCTCAACACTGAAGCTTTCTTT	CASSLGDIKLNTEAFF
NA	TRBV7-9	TRBJ1-2	NA	TGTTCCAGCAGCTTGGGTCAGGGCATCTATGGCTACACCTTC	CSSSLGQGIYGYTF
TRBD1	TRBV9	TRBJ1-1	NA	TGTGCCAGCAGCATGAGTACCGGGACAGCTACTGAAGCTTTCTTT	CASSMSTGTATEAFF
TRBD1	TRBV6-1	TRBJ1-2	NA	TGTGCCAGCAGTGGGACAGGGTCCTATGGCTACACCTTC	CASSGTGSYGYTF
NA	TRBV4-1	TRBJ2-5	NA	TGCGCCAGCAGCCAAAACCGGGGAAGGGTCTGGGAGCAGTACTTC	CASSQNRGRVWEQYF
NA	TRBV15	TRBJ2-7	NA	TGTGCCACCAGCAGAGACGGGATCAGGGGATCCGAGCAGTACTTC	CATSRDGIRGSEQYF
TRBD1	TRBV13	TRBJ1-2	once	TGTGCCAGCAGCCTGGGACAGAACTATGGCTACACCTTC	CASSLGQNYGYTF
TRBD1	TRBV27	TRBJ2-5	NA	TGTGCCAGCAGTCATTGGCCCGGGACAGACGAGACCCAGTACTTC	CASSHWPGTDETQYF
TRBD2	TRBV19	TRBJ2-3	NA	TGTGCCAGTAGTATGGGGGACTACAACACAGATACGCAGTATTTT	CASSMGDYNTDTQYF
NA	TRBV6-6	TRBJ2-3	few	TGTGCCAGCAGTTACGGGACTCAACACACAGATACGCAGTATTTT	CASSYGTQHTDTQYF
NA	TRBV19	TRBJ1-5	once	TGTGCCAGTAGTACCCTGGACAGTAGCAATCAGCCCCAGCATTTT	CASSTLDSSNQPQHF
TRBD2	TRBV13	TRBJ2-3	NA	TGTGCCAGCAATACTAGGACTAGCGGGGTCGGGGGCAGCACAGATACGCAGTATTTT	CASNTRTSGVGGSTDTQYF
TRBD2	TRBV28	TRBJ2-5	NA	TGTGCCAGCACAGACGGGGGGGCCGAGGAGACCCAGTACTTC	CASTDGGAEETQYF
NA	TRBV5-1	TRBJ2-5	NA	TGCGCCAGCAGCTTGGCCTCCCAGAAGACCCAGTACTTC	CASSLASQKTQYF
TRBD2	TRBV11-3	TRBJ2-3	NA	TGTGCCAGCAGTCACGTTCCCCACCGACTAGCGGGGGGAGATACGCAGTATTTT	CASSHVPHRLAGGDTQYF
TRBD2	TRBV5-1	TRBJ2-1	NA	TGCGCCAGCAGCTGGGGACTAGCGGGGGGTTCTAATGAGCAGTTCTTC	CASSWGLAGGSNEQFF
TRBD1	TRBV18	TRBJ2-1	NA	TGTGCCAGCTCCCCACAGGGGTACAATGAGCAGTTCTTC	CASSPQGYNEQFF
NA	TRBV19	TRBJ2-5	few	TGTGCCAGTATTAGTAATGAGACCCAGTACTTC	CASISNETQYF
NA	TRBV29-1	TRBJ2-7	NA	TGCAGCGTTGAAGATCGAAGTGGCAGGGGACCTTACGAGCAGTACTTC	CSVEDRSGRGPYEQYF
TRBD1	TRBV28	TRBJ1-6	NA	TGTGCCAGTCGGACAGGGGATTCACCCCTCCACTTT	CASRTGDSPLHF
TRBD2	TRBV4-2	TRBJ2-3	NA	TGTGCCAGCAGCCAAGTAACAGCGGGGCCAGATACGCAGTATTTT	CASSQVTAGPDTQYF
TRBD2	TRBV4-2	TRBJ2-3	once	TGTGCCAGCAGCCAAGATCAGGGACTAGTTAATCTCCGCACAGATACGCAGTATTTT	CASSQDQGLVNLRTDTQYF
NA	TRBV30	TRBJ1-2	NA	TGTGCCTGGACCAGACGGAGAGCTAACTATGGCTACACCTTC	CAWTRRRANYGYTF
NA	TRBV30	TRBJ1-5	NA	TGTGCCTGGAGCGCTCGGGGGGTAGGTAGCAATCAGCCCCAGCATTTT	CAWSARGVGSNQPQHF
TRBD1	TRBV4-1	TRBJ1-2	NA	TGCGCCAGCAGCCAAGATTCGGGACAGGCAAACTATGGCTACACCTTC	CASSQDSGQANYGYTF
NA	TRBV15	TRBJ1-6	NA	TGTGCCACCAGCAGAGCTGGGACTGCTTTTTCACCCCTCCACTTT	CATSRAGTAFSPLHF
TRBD2	TRBV18	TRBJ2-2	once	TGTGCCAGCTCACCCTTGTTGACTAGCGGGGGACACACCGGGGAGCTGTTTTTT	CASSPLLTSGGHTGELFF
NA	TRBV7-2	TRBJ1-2	NA	TGTGCCAGCAGTCAGTCGGGACAAGCTTACGGCAAGGTCTATGGCTACACCTTC	CASSQSGQAYGKVYGYTF
NA	TRBV14	TRBJ2-7	NA	TGTGCCAGCAGCCAATATCCAGGGTACTACGAGCAGTACTTC	CASSQYPGYYEQYF
TRBD2	TRBV4-2	TRBJ2-3	NA	TGTGCCAGCAGCCGTGGGACTAGCGGGGGGGTGGCCGCTCGGACAGATACGCAGTATTTT	CASSRGTSGGVAARTDTQYF
TRBD2	TRBV9	TRBJ2-3	NA	TGTGCCAGCACCCGGACTAGCGGGGGGGATACGCAGTATTTT	CASTRTSGGDTQYF
NA	TRBV27	TRBJ1-5	NA	TGTGCCAGCAGTACAGGGACAACCCACAATCAGCCCCAGCATTTT	CASSTGTTHNQPQHF
NA	TRBV27	TRBJ1-4	NA	TGTGCCAGCAGTTTTGGCCAACATGAAAAACTGTTTTTT	CASSFGQHEKLFF
TRBD1	TRBV5-4	TRBJ1-3	NA	TGTGCCAGCAGCTTGGCGGGACAGACCTCTGGAAACACCATATATTTT	CASSLAGQTSGNTIYF
TRBD1	TRBV7-6	TRBJ1-1	NA	TGTGCCAGCAGCCTACCCTGGCGGGACAGCCCGGAGGTGGGTGAAGCTTTCTTT	CASSLPWRDSPEVGEAFF